A single sample gave rise to the 30 T cell receptor beta chains below, sequenced in a study of T-cell reconstitution after alpha-beta-depleted transplantation in children. Molecular barcoding with unique molecular identifiers was used for the TCRbeta library. TCRdb recomputed calls from the PCR reads with MiXCR, one row per CDR3 protein. This sample has about 400,000 distinct CDR3 sequences, with around 16% found just once. The sample consisted of PBMCs, mostly from graft donor cells, taken 360 days after TCRalphabeta/CD19-depleted stem cell transplant. The receptors come from a boy less than two years old who had a stem cell transplant for Wiskott-Aldrich syndrome, so the T cells may come from the graft donor.

The V gene is TRBV19, the J gene TRBJ2-7; 9 bases are a match to TRBD2. J was trimmed by 3 bases and V by 4 bases; bases with no gene match: 7. Germline V lookup: CDR1 LNHDA, CDR2 SQIVND (reference sequence). This CDR3 contains 15 residues. The DNA of the CDR3 is TGTGCCAGTAGTAATCGGCGGGAGGGGAACTACGAGCAGTACTTC. It yields the protein CASSNRREGNYEQYF.

V and J are TRBV29-1 and TRBJ1-4; 8 bases are a match to TRBD1. The germline V gene encodes CDR1 SQVTM and CDR2 ANQGSEA. J was trimmed by 8 bases and V by 5 bases; bases with no gene match: 4. This CDR3 has 12 residues. CDR3 sequence reads: CSVRTGREKLFF. The CDR3, as DNA: TGCAGCGTTCGGACAGGGAGGGAAAAACTGTTTTTT.

The table lists this clonotype with a few counts. This rearrangement joins TRBV29-1 to TRBJ1-1; D is undetermined. Germline CDR1 reads SQVTM; CDR2 reads ANQGSEA. The V gene lost 8 bases and the J gene lost 7 bases, with 17 bases spanning the gap. The CDR3 is 12 amino acids. Here the CDR3 reads CSTPTGWGEAFF. For the CDR3, the DNA is TGCAGCACTCCGACGGGATGGGGTGAAGCTTTCTTT.

The chain has TRBV20-1 and TRBJ2-1; the match to TRBD2 covers 10 bases. The CDR3 loop spans 15 amino acids. Germline CDR1 and CDR2: DFQATT and SNEGSKA (reference sequence). V shed 5 bases, J shed 0 bases, and the junction held 4 bases outside the gene matches. The CDR3 nucleotides read TGCAGTGCTCGCAGGACTAGCGGCTCCTACAATGAGCAGTTCTTC. Residues: CSARRTSGSYNEQFF.

Only a few counts were recorded for this clonotype. V usage is TRBV30 and J usage is TRBJ1-1; TRBD1 matches at 9 bases. Germline assignment: CDR1 GTSNPN and CDR2 SVGIG (reference sequence). V was pared by 6 bases and J by 5 bases, with 7 bases of the junction left unmatched. There are 13 residues in the CDR3. Written as DNA, the CDR3 is TGTGCCTGTTACAGGGGGCGAGGGACTGAAGCTTTCTTT. It yields the protein CACYRGRGTEAFF. Based on the CDR3 plus reference TRBV30 and TRBJ1-1, the full variable domain is SQTIHQWPATLVQPVGSPLSLECTVEGTSNPNLYWYRQAAGRGLQLLFYSVGIGQISSEVPQNLSASRPQDRQFILSSKKLLLSDSGFYLCACYRGRGTEAFFGQGTRLTVV.

This clonotype occurred a few times. The rearrangement joins TRBV2 to TRBJ1-6; possible D gene TRBD1, 5 bases. V lost 4 bases to trimming and J lost 8 bases, with 12 bases between them. The CDR3 length is 14 residues. The germline V gene has CDR1 SNHLY and CDR2 FYNNEI. CDR3 residues: CASSVQGFDSPLHF. For the CDR3, the DNA is TGTGCCAGCAGTGTTCAGGGTTTTGATTCACCCCTCCACTTT.

CDR3 loop: CSVEGRVLAGSEQFF. The CDR3 DNA follows: TGCAGCGTTGAAGGAAGGGTACTAGCGGGTAGTGAGCAGTTCTTC. The chain has TRBV29-1 and TRBJ2-1; TRBD2 matches at 9 bases. Germline CDR1 is SQVTM and CDR2 is ANQGSEA. This CDR3 has 15 amino acids. J gave up 9 bases and V 1 base, and 10 bases lay outside the gene matches.

The V and J genes are TRBV7-2 and TRBJ2-5; 13 bases match TRBD2. Germline V gives CDR1 SGHTA, CDR2 FQGNSA. The V gene end was trimmed by 4 bases and the J gene end by 9 bases; junction bases not matched to a gene: 8. CDR3 size: 15 residues. The DNA for the CDR3 is TGTGCCAGCAGCTCGTGGACTAGCGGGAGTGTGGCCCAGTACTTC. It translates to CASSSWTSGSVAQYF.

This clonotype came up a few times. The chain has TRBV25-1 and TRBJ2-5; D is possibly TRBD2 (6 bases). This CDR3 spans 15 amino acids. Trimming removed 7 bases at V and 2 bases at J, with 17 bases between. CDR1 and CDR2 from the germline V gene are MGHDK and SYGVNS. The CDR3 DNA reads as TGTGCCAGCACCTCCGGAGGACTACCTCAAGAGACCCAGTACTTC. As protein: CASTSGGLPQETQYF.

This clonotype was counted a few times. The chain has TRBV7-8 and TRBJ2-7; TRBD1 is a possible D gene (6 bases). Trimming left V 1 base short and J 3 bases short, with 7 bases between. The CDR3 is 13 residues long. CDR1 is SGHVS and CDR2 is FQNEAQ in the germline V gene. DNA for the CDR3: TGTGCCAGCAGCTTAGGACAGGTCTACGAGCAGTACTTC. The encoded protein is CASSLGQVYEQYF.

This sequence joins TRBV4-1 and TRBJ2-1; a possible D gene is TRBD2 (6 bases). The CDR3 sequence is 17 residues long. Trimming shortened V by 1 base and J by 9 bases, and 22 bases separated the two germline ends. Germline V lookup: CDR1 MGHRA, CDR2 YSYEKL. The CDR3 reads CASSQGGRLVGSVEQFF. The CDR3 bases are TGCGCCAGCAGCCAAGGGGGGAGACTAGTGGGGTCGGTTGAGCAGTTCTTC.

Only a few counts were recorded for this clonotype. V gene TRBV13 combines with J gene TRBJ1-1; D not certain. The ends were cut back, 5 bases at V and 4 bases at J, with 11 bases in the middle. The CDR3 runs 13 residues. Germline V lookup: CDR1 PRHDT, CDR2 FYEKMQ (reference sequence). The CDR3 DNA is TGTGCCAGCAGCCCTAAACATGGCACTGAAGCTTTCTTT. Its protein is CASSPKHGTEAFF.

The chain combines TRBV24-1 with TRBJ2-2, with a weak D call TRBD1 (5 bases). V lost 12 bases to trimming and J lost 0 bases, with 19 bases between them. The CDR3 length is 16 residues. Germline V gives CDR1 KGHDR, CDR2 SFDVKD. CDR3 amino acids: CAPRPAGSPNTGELFF. The CDR3 DNA sequence: TGTGCCCCCCGACCGGCAGGGTCCCCGAACACCGGGGAGCTGTTTTTT.

The DNA for the CDR3 is TGTGCCAGCAGCTGGGAGTCAAGGGTCTACAATGAGCAGTTCTTC. Its protein product is CASSWESRVYNEQFF. The genes are TRBV11-2 and TRBJ2-1, with D perhaps TRBD2 (5 bases). The CDR3 totals 15 residues. Germline assignment: CDR1 SGHAT and CDR2 FQNNGV. The V and J ends lost 4 bases and 3 bases respectively, with 13 bases between them.

This clonotype was counted only a few times. The chain links TRBV10-3 to TRBJ2-6, with a possible D match to TRBD1 (6 bases). Germline loops: CDR1 ENHRY, CDR2 SYGVKD. The CDR3 contains 17 residues. Trimming took off 2 bases at V and 2 bases at J, with 13 bases between the two ends. CDR3 sequence reads: CAISEPKGVPGANVLTF. CDR3 coding DNA: TGTGCCATCAGTGAGCCGAAGGGGGTCCCTGGGGCCAACGTCCTGACTTTC.

The V gene is TRBV20-1, the J gene TRBJ1-5; D may be TRBD1 (5 bases). CDR1 DFQATT and CDR2 SNEGSKA come from the germline V gene (reference sequence). This CDR3 is 15 amino acids long. V gave up 0 bases and J gave up 2 bases, with 11 bases separating them. The CDR3 loop is CSARDLSRGNQPQHF. CDR3 coding DNA: TGCAGTGCTAGAGATCTAAGCAGGGGCAATCAGCCCCAGCATTTT.

This chain connects TRBV15 to TRBJ2-6; tentative D call: TRBD1 (5 bases). V shed 5 bases and J shed 3 bases, with 11 bases lying between them. The CDR3 spans 15 residues. Germline loops: CDR1 LNHNV, CDR2 YYDKDF (reference sequence). The CDR3 reads CATSLRVVGANVLTF. The CDR3 DNA sequence: TGTGCCACCAGCCTCAGGGTTGTTGGGGCCAACGTCCTGACTTTC.

This rearrangement joins TRBV19 to TRBJ2-4, with D perhaps TRBD2 (5 bases). This CDR3 is built from 15 residues. With 2 bases removed from V and 1 base from J, the gap between germline ends came to 9 bases. The germline CDR1 and CDR2 sequences are LNHDA and SQIVND (reference sequence). The CDR3 reads CASSIRREAKNIQYF. CDR3 DNA: TGTGCCAGTAGTATACGAAGGGAGGCCAAAAACATTCAGTACTTC.

There are a few counts of this clonotype. The chain combines TRBV25-1 with TRBJ2-1; D gene ambiguous. The germline V gene has CDR1 MGHDK and CDR2 SYGVNS. The CDR3 spans 13 residues. Trimming took 4 bases from V and 9 from J, leaving 13 bases between them. The CDR3 DNA reads as TGTGCCAGCAGTGCTATAGTCGTACTTGAGCAGTTCTTC. It codes for CASSAIVVLEQFF.

This clonotype was seen more than once but under ten times. V is TRBV12-3 or TRBV12-4 and J is TRBJ2-7; the D gene is possibly TRBD2 (6 bases). There are 14 residues in the CDR3. V was cut by 7 bases and J by 2 bases, with 15 bases left in between. CDR3 amino acids: CASTSWGVTYEQYF. In nucleotides, the CDR3 is TGTGCCAGCACTTCATGGGGGGTAACCTACGAGCAGTACTTC.

The J gene is TRBJ1-5, the V gene TRBV4-1, with D tentatively TRBD1 (6 bases). Germline V gene data show CDR1 as MGHRA and CDR2 as YSYEKL. V was shortened by 4 bases and J by 2 bases, with 24 bases between the two germline ends. The CDR3 contains 19 residues. As DNA, the CDR3 is TGCGCCAGCAGCCGAGATTTAATTACGGGACACGATGGCAATCAGCCCCAGCATTTT. As protein: CASSRDLITGHDGNQPQHF.

The rearrangement links TRBV24-1 to TRBJ2-5; unclear D gene. With 0 bases removed from V and 3 bases from J, the gap between germline ends came to 7 bases. Germline V CDR1 and CDR2: KGHDR, SFDVKD. CDR3 size: 14 residues. CDR3 in amino acids: CATSDLGFEETQYF. The CDR3, as DNA: TGTGCCACCAGTGATTTGGGGTTCGAAGAGACCCAGTACTTC.

This clonotype was found a few times. The chain combines TRBV5-5 with TRBJ2-1; D uncertain. This CDR3 region has 15 residues. Trimming cost V 7 bases and J 2 bases, with 16 bases left between them. Germline CDR1 is SGHKS and CDR2 is YYEKEE (reference sequence). CDR3 loop: CASSETRYTYNEQFF. DNA of the CDR3: TGTGCCAGCTCCGAAACAAGATATACCTACAATGAGCAGTTCTTC.

At least ten counts were recorded for this clonotype. V usage is TRBV2 and J usage is TRBJ2-1; no firm D call. V was cut by 8 bases and J by 12 bases, with 11 bases left in between. Germline V gene data show CDR1 as SNHLY and CDR2 as FYNNEI. The CDR3 length is 10 residues. CDR3 nucleotide sequence: TGTGCCAGCCGAGAAGTAGGGCAGTTCTTC. It specifies CASREVGQFF.

This clonotype showed up just a few times. The junction does not match germline at one end; this may be a read error. The CDR3 region is CTSSRLAGAPAAKNIQYF. The CDR3 DNA sequence: TGTACCAGCAGTCGTCTAGCGGGAGCACCCGCAGCCAAAAACATTCAGTACTTC. The rearrangement uses TRBV12-3 or TRBV12-4 and TRBJ2-4; 10 nucleotides match TRBD2. The CDR3 totals 18 residues.

The chain couples TRBV5-1 to TRBJ2-2; D unclear. The CDR3 sequence is 16 residues long. Germline lookup yields CDR1 SGHRS and CDR2 YFSETQ. Trimming removed 1 base at V and 0 bases at J, with 10 bases between. In nucleotides, the CDR3 is TGCGCCAGCAGCTTGAGCCCAGTTTCGAACACCGGGGAGCTGTTTTTT. Protein product: CASSLSPVSNTGELFF. Combining the CDR3 with reference TRBV5-1 and TRBJ2-2 gives the whole variable domain KAGVTQTPRYLIKTRGQQVTLSCSPISGHRSVSWYQQTPGQGLQFLFEYFSETQRNKGNFPGRFSGRQFSNSRSEMNVSTLELGDSALYLCASSLSPVSNTGELFFGEGSRLTVL.

This clonotype was detected many times. V and J are TRBV19 and TRBJ2-1, with 12 bases identical to TRBD2. In germline, CDR1 is LNHDA, CDR2 SQIVND (reference sequence). The CDR3 runs to 15 residues. V lost 7 bases, J lost 1 base, and 2 bases stayed unmatched. The CDR3 reads CASKLAGGSYNEQFF. CDR3 sequence (DNA): TGTGCCAGTAAACTAGCGGGAGGATCCTACAATGAGCAGTTCTTC. Looking up the rest from reference TRBV19 and TRBJ2-1 gives the full variable domain: DGGITQSPKYLFRKEGQNVTLSCEQNLNHDAMYWYRQDPGQGLRLIYYSQIVNDFQKGDIAEGYSVSREKKESFPLTVTSAQKNPTAFYLCASKLAGGSYNEQFFGPGTRLTVL.

The chain couples TRBV15 to TRBJ2-1, with D unresolved. The CDR3 length is 16 residues. CDR1 and CDR2 from the germline V gene are LNHNV and YYDKDF (reference sequence). Trimming took off 0 bases at V and 0 bases at J, with 9 bases between the two ends. CDR3 region: CATSRDWQVSYNEQFF. DNA of the CDR3: TGTGCCACCAGCAGAGATTGGCAGGTCTCCTACAATGAGCAGTTCTTC.

This clonotype was counted a single time. This sequence joins TRBV7-6 and TRBJ2-7; 7 bases are shared with TRBD2. CDR3 length: 15 amino acids. CDR1 and CDR2 from the germline V gene are SGHVS and FNYEAQ. With 1 base clipped from V and 2 bases from J, the junction kept 5 bases outside the gene matches. In DNA, the CDR3 is TGTGCCAGCAGCTTAGGCGGGAGCGACGCCTACGAGCAGTACTTC. Its protein is CASSLGGSDAYEQYF.

The chain employs TRBV30 and TRBJ2-1; 7 nucleotides match TRBD2. The CDR3 length is 14 residues. The germline CDR1 and CDR2 sequences are GTSNPN and SVGIG (reference sequence). J was trimmed by 12 bases and V by 4 bases; bases with no gene match: 15. The CDR3 spells CAWTYPRLARGQFF. CDR3 nucleotides: TGTGCCTGGACCTACCCCCGACTAGCTCGGGGGCAGTTCTTC. Full variable domain (rest looked up from reference TRBV30 and TRBJ2-1): SQTIHQWPATLVQPVGSPLSLECTVEGTSNPNLYWYRQAAGRGLQLLFYSVGIGQISSEVPQNLSASRPQDRQFILSSKKLLLSDSGFYLCAWTYPRLARGQFFGPGTRLTVL.